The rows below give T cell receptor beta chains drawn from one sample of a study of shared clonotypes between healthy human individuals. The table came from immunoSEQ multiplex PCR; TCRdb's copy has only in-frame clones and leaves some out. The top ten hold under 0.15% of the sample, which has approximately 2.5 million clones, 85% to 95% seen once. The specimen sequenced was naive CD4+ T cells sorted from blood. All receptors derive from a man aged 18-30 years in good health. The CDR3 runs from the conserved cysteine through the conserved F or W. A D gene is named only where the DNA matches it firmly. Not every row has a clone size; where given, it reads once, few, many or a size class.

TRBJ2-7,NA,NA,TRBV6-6,CASSYEAGWSSYEQYF,TGTGCCAGCAGTTACGAGGCGGGATGGAGCTCCTACGAGCAGTACTTC
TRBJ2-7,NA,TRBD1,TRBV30,CACFPGTGSYEQYF,TGTGCCTGTTTTCCCGGGACAGGGTCCTACGAGCAGTACTTC
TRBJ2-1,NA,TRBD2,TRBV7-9,CASSKGVSGGSYNEQFF,TGTGCCAGCAGCAAAGGGGTTAGCGGGGGCTCCTACAATGAGCAGTTCTTC
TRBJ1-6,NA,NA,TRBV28,CASSFYRDNSPLHF,TGTGCCAGCAGTTTCTATAGGGATAATTCACCCCTCCACTTT
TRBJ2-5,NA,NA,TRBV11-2,CASSLAGRQTQYF,TGTGCCAGCAGCTTAGCAGGGAGACAGACCCAGTACTTC
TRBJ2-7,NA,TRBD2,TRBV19,CASSKGTSGKSSYEQYF,TGTGCCAGTAGTAAAGGGACTAGCGGAAAGAGCTCCTACGAGCAGTACTTC
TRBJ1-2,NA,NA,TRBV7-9,CASSLRGSNYGYTF,TGTGCCAGCAGCTTAAGGGGCTCAAACTATGGCTACACCTTC
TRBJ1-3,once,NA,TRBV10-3,CAISEIEVATDTIYF,TGTGCCATCAGTGAGATAGAGGTAGCGACCGACACCATATATTTT
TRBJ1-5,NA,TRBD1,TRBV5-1,CASSWGTGGNQPQHF,TGCGCCAGCAGCTGGGGGACAGGGGGGAATCAGCCCCAGCATTTT
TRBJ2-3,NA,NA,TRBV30,CAWSARGRTADTQYF,TGTGCCTGGAGTGCGAGGGGTAGGACGGCAGATACGCAGTATTTT
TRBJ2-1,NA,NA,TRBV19,CASSKESSYNEQFF,TGTGCCAGTAGTAAGGAGAGCTCCTACAATGAGCAGTTCTTC
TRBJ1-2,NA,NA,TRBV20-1,CSAQRGYTF,TGCAGTGCCCAGAGGGGCTACACCTTC
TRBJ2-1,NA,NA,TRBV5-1,CASSVTSFNEQFF,TGCGCCAGCAGCGTTACTAGTTTCAATGAGCAGTTCTTC
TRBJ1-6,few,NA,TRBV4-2,CASSLKRSAVGPDSPLHF,TGTGCCAGCAGCCTCAAGAGGTCGGCAGTTGGGCCCGACTCACCCCTCCACTTT
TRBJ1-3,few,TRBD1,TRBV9,CASSPTGAGNTIYF,TGTGCCAGCAGCCCTACAGGGGCTGGAAACACCATATATTTT
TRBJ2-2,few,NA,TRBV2,CASSTIGAGELFF,TGTGCCAGCAGTACAATTGGGGCCGGGGAGCTGTTTTTT
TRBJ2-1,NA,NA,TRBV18,CASSPKSQRYNEQFF,TGTGCCAGCTCACCAAAATCGCAGCGCTACAATGAGCAGTTCTTC
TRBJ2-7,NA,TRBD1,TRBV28,CASSAWTGPTYEQYF,TGTGCCAGCAGTGCCTGGACAGGCCCAACCTACGAGCAGTACTTC
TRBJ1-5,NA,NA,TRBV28,CASRTSGGAKPQHF,TGTGCCAGCCGAACCTCGGGGGGCGCGAAGCCCCAGCATTTT
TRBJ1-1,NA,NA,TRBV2,CASTRDTLNTEAFF,TGTGCCAGCACTAGGGACACTTTGAACACTGAAGCTTTCTTT
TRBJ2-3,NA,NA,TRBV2,CASDQTTDTQYF,TGTGCCAGCGATCAGACCACAGATACGCAGTATTTT
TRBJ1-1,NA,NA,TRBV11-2,CASSLAPTEAFF,TGTGCCAGCAGCTTAGCGCCAACTGAAGCTTTCTTT
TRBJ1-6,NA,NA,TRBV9,CASSVGGRNSPLHF,TGTGCCAGCAGCGTAGGGGGGAGAAATTCACCCCTCCACTTT
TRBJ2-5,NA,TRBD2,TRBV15,CATSRDSGGETQYF,TGTGCCACCAGCAGAGATTCCGGGGGGGAGACCCAGTACTTC
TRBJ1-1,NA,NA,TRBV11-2,CASSSSTVNTEAFF,TGTGCCAGCAGCTCGTCGACAGTTAACACTGAAGCTTTCTTT
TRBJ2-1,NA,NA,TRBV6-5,CASSRGHYNEQFF,TGTGCCAGCAGTCGGGGACACTACAATGAGCAGTTCTTC
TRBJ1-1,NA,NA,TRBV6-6,CASSSGIGATEAFF,TGTGCCAGCAGTTCCGGGATTGGGGCCACTGAAGCTTTCTTT
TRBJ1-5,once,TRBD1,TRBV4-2,CASSPGQDSNQPQHF,TGTGCCAGCAGCCCGGGACAGGATAGCAATCAGCCCCAGCATTTT
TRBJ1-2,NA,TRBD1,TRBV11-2,CASSDRDRGKNYGYTF,TGTGCCAGCAGCGACCGGGACAGGGGTAAAAACTATGGCTACACCTTC
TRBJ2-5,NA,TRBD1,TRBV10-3,CASDPGGAETQYF,TGTGCCAGCGACCCAGGGGGCGCGGAGACCCAGTACTTC
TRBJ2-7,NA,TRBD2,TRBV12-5,CASGLGTSGTYEQYF,TGTGCTAGTGGTTTGGGGACTAGCGGGACCTACGAGCAGTACTTC
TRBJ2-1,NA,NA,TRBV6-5,CASSFHGWGNEQFF,TGTGCCAGCAGCTTTCATGGGTGGGGCAATGAGCAGTTCTTC
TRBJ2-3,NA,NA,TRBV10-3,CAIQGNTDTQYF,TGTGCCATCCAAGGCAACACAGATACGCAGTATTTT
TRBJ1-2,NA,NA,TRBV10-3,CAIGLGGLNYGYTF,TGTGCCATTGGGCTGGGGGGGCTTAACTATGGCTACACCTTC
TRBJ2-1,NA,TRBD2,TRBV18,CASRLAGVIHEQFF,TGTGCCAGCAGACTAGCGGGAGTTATCCATGAGCAGTTCTTC
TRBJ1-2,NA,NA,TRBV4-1,CASSLGGRPGDGYTF,TGCGCCAGCAGCCTAGGGGGAAGGCCAGGGGATGGCTACACCTTC
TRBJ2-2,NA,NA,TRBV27,CASSLVNTGELFF,TGTGCCAGCAGTTTAGTGAACACCGGGGAGCTGTTTTTT
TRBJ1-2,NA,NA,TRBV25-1,CASSSWAGNNYFYGYTF,TGTGCCAGCAGCTCCTGGGCAGGGAATAACTACTTCTATGGCTACACCTTC
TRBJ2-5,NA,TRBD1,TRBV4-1,CASSQGQGADRGRETQYF,TGCGCCAGCAGCCAGGGACAGGGGGCTGACAGGGGTAGAGAGACCCAGTACTTC
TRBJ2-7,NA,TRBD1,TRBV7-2,CASSLTGGIDEQYF,TGTGCCAGCAGCTTGACAGGGGGGATCGACGAGCAGTACTTC
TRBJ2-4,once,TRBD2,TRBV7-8,CASSPGLAGEGRTYKNIQYF,TGTGCCAGCAGCCCAGGACTAGCGGGAGAGGGGCGGACCTACAAAAACATTCAGTACTTC
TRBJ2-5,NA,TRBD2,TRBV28,CASGTGGKETQYF,TGTGCCAGCGGGACGGGGGGTAAAGAGACCCAGTACTTC
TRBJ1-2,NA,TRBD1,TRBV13,CASSQTQGAYGYTF,TGTGCCAGCAGTCAAACTCAGGGGGCCTATGGCTACACCTTC
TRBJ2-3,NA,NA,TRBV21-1,CASRRANTSTDTQYF,TGTGCCAGCAGGAGGGCGAATACTAGCACAGATACGCAGTATTTT
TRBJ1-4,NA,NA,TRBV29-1,CSVEDRVGEKLFF,TGCAGCGTTGAAGACAGGGTAGGGGAAAAACTGTTTTTT
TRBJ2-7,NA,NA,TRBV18,CASSASNSEQYF,TGTGCCAGCTCAGCGTCGAACTCCGAGCAGTACTTC
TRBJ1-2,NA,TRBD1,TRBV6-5,CASSHRDRGYGYTF,TGTGCCAGCAGCCACCGGGACAGGGGCTATGGCTACACCTTC
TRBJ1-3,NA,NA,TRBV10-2,CASSEQTTGNTIYF,TGCGCCAGCAGTGAGCAGACTACTGGAAACACCATATATTTT
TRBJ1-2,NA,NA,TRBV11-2,CASSSTDSWGYGYTF,TGTGCCAGCAGCTCTACGGACTCCTGGGGCTATGGCTACACCTTC
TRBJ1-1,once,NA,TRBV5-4,CASSLRGRGNTEAFF,TGTGCCAGCAGCTTGAGGGGTCGTGGGAACACTGAAGCTTTCTTT
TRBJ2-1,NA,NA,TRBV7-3,CASSLSPGEYNEQFF,TGTGCCAGCAGCTTAAGTCCCGGGGAATACAATGAGCAGTTCTTC